This TCR beta chain was profiled in a study of blood T cell repertoires in COVID-19. Study at large: Nucleic acid was either cDNA or gDNA, and it came from T cells, B-cell-depleted T cells, or PBMCs.

Participant age was roughly 18 to 95 years, and participants resided in approximately 25 US areas. Clinical history as reported by participants underpinned cohort assignment. This CDR3 region has 15 residues. From germline, CDR1 is MNHEY and CDR2 SVGAGI. Trimming removed 5 bases from V and 1 base from J; junction bases left unmatched: 6. Profiling relied on immunoSEQ multiplex PCR, and the TCRdb table lists in-frame clones only, not all of them. The sample consists of a few hundred thousand clones, more than 80% of them appearing once. This receptor was taken from a man under 40 who had recovered from COVID-19. Input material: PBMCs or T cells enriched from blood (not recorded which). The V call is TRBV6-5, the J call TRBJ2-3; TRBD2 matches at 7 bases. CDR3 sequence (DNA): TGTGCCAGCAGTCGCGGGAGACATGGCACAGATACGCAGTATTTT. The encoded protein is CASSRGRHGTDTQYF.